This T cell receptor (beta chain) originates from a study of post-analysis software for immune sequencing data. The overall study: Secondary progressive, relapsing-remitting and progressive-relapsing multiple sclerosis were among the included disease courses. Notes on the study in general: Multiple sclerosis was associated with a significant reduction in normalized Chao1 diversity relative to controls. Compared with controls, patients had more of five TRBV segments, including TRBV5-6, TRBV5-1 and TRBV20-1.

This CDR3 contains 15 residues. V was trimmed by 2 bases and J by 2 bases, leaving 12 bases between them. In germline, CDR1 is MNHEY, CDR2 SVGEGT. Unique molecular identifiers were carried by the TCR beta cDNA libraries. TCRdb recomputed calls from the PCR reads with MiXCR, one row per CDR3 protein. There are 350,000 to 450,000 distinct CDR3 sequences in the sample; roughly 30% occur only once, and roughly 13% lies in the top ten. Remarks on this clonotype: Its target is not known.

This clonotype originated in a girl aged 5 to 17 with multiple sclerosis. Material: blood. This chain connects TRBV6-2 or TRBV6-3 to TRBJ1-1, with a possible D match to TRBD1 (6 bases). This chain's CDR3 is CASSYGQGSNTEAFF. CDR3 nucleotides: TGTGCCAGCAGTTACGGTCAGGGGTCAAACACTGAAGCTTTCTTT.